Presented here are 31 T cell receptor beta chains from one specimen sequenced in a study of blood T cells in healthy people across ages. A J-beta primer mix and a sample-barcoded 5' primer were used in a second PCR of about 6 to 12 cycles. TCRdb re-called the 5' RACE reads through MiXCR, storing one row per CDR3 protein. The sample lists 780,000 or so distinct CDR3 sequences; approximately 53% were seen once. Sequenced material: blood. Receptor source: a man of 80 years or more in good health.

This CDR3 reads CASSLTSGTLLSNEQFF. CDR3 coding DNA: TGTGCCAGCAGCTTAACTAGCGGGACCCTCCTCTCCAATGAGCAGTTCTTC. The chain uses TRBV11-2 and TRBJ2-1, with 10 bases aligning to TRBD2. There are 17 residues in the CDR3. Germline V lookup: CDR1 SGHAT, CDR2 FQNNGV. V lost 2 bases, J lost 6 bases, and 10 bases stayed unmatched.

The chain recombines TRBV7-9 with TRBJ2-1, with D possibly being TRBD2 (7 bases). The V end lost 4 bases, the J end lost 8 bases, and 15 bases lay between the germline ends. This CDR3 region has 14 residues. Germline CDR1 and CDR2: SEHNR and FQNEAQ (reference sequence). The DNA of the CDR3 is TGTGCCAGCAGCTGGGGGGGCCAGCTCGATGAGCAGTTCTTC. Protein sequence: CASSWGGQLDEQFF.

This clonotype was seen a handful of times. The V gene is TRBV6-5, the J gene TRBJ2-7; D might be TRBD1 or TRBD2, each matching 5 bases. This CDR3 is built from 14 residues. CDR1 and CDR2 (germline): MNHEY, SVGAGI. V lost 6 bases, J lost 4 bases, and 16 bases lay in between. Here the CDR3 DNA reads TGTGCCAGCAGCCCCGTTTGGGACGCTTACGAGCAGTACTTC. This gives the protein CASSPVWDAYEQYF.

This clonotype was found a few times. A junction end diverges from the germline sequence, so it may reflect a read error. The gene calls are TRBV5-1 and TRBJ2-1; the match to TRBD2 covers 8 bases. The CDR3 has 13 residues. CDR1 SGHRS and CDR2 YFSETQ come from the germline V gene. This CDR3 reads CASTRREGIGQFF. The CDR3 DNA is TGCGCTAGCACCAGACGGGAGGGTATAGGGCAGTTCTTC.

The CDR3: CSARADKDTQYF. The CDR3 region has the DNA TGCAGTGCTAGGGCGGACAAGGATACGCAGTATTTT. The chain links TRBV20-1 to TRBJ2-3; D perhaps matches TRBD1 (5 bases). Germline loops: CDR1 DFQATT, CDR2 SNEGSKA (reference sequence). The CDR3 totals 12 residues. Trimming left V 3 bases short and J 6 bases short, with 10 bases between.

This clonotype was detected once. This may come from a read error, since a much larger clone is one base off. This chain links TRBV28 with TRBJ2-3; TRBD1 or TRBD2 may be the D gene (6 bases each). The CDR3 length is 14 residues. Germline loops: CDR1 MDHEN, CDR2 SYDVKM. V was pared by 6 bases and J by 6 bases, with 16 bases between. The CDR3 sequence: CASRFERRGDTQYF. Written as DNA, the CDR3 is TGTGCCAGCAGGTTCGAGCGGAGGGGGGATACGCAGTATTTT.

The chain links TRBV3-1 to TRBJ2-1, with D perhaps assigned TRBD1 or TRBD2 (5 bases each). Germline V gene data show CDR1 as LGHDT and CDR2 as YNNKEL (reference sequence). There are 15 residues in the CDR3. Trimming took 6 bases from V and 6 from J, leaving 18 bases between them. The CDR3 loop is CASSLRGAPLNEQFF. The CDR3 DNA reads TGTGCCAGCAGTCTTAGGGGAGCTCCCCTCAATGAGCAGTTCTTC.

The gene calls are TRBV5-1 and TRBJ2-7; the match to TRBD2 covers 15 bases. Germline CDR1 and CDR2: SGHRS and YFSETQ. J gave up 3 bases and V 4 bases, and 5 bases lay outside the gene matches. This CDR3 has 16 residues. The CDR3 bases are TGCGCCAGCAGCCCTGGACTAGCGGGGGGGATCTACGAGCAGTACTTC. Residues: CASSPGLAGGIYEQYF.

The sample holds one count of this clonotype. The chain couples TRBV28 to TRBJ2-7; D might be TRBD2 (6 bases). Germline V gene lookup returns CDR1 MDHEN and CDR2 SYDVKM. The CDR3 runs 17 residues. V was clipped by 4 bases and J by 1 base, with 20 bases between them. The CDR3 reads CASSWGVGSGLSYEQYF. CDR3 nucleotide sequence: TGTGCCAGCAGTTGGGGGGTCGGGTCAGGCCTTTCCTACGAGCAGTACTTC.

The chain combines TRBV2 with TRBJ2-7, with 7 positions matching TRBD2. Trimming at V came to 5 bases and at J to 1 base, leaving 11 bases not matched to a gene. Germline CDR1 reads SNHLY; CDR2 reads FYNNEI. The CDR3 length is 16 residues. CDR3 in amino acids: CASSPIWRAGSYEQYF. In nucleotides, the CDR3 is TGTGCCAGCAGTCCGATCTGGAGAGCGGGGTCCTACGAGCAGTACTTC.

The gene calls are TRBV2 and TRBJ1-1; D may be TRBD1 (5 bases). CDR3 length: 14 residues. Germline CDR1 reads SNHLY; CDR2 reads FYNNEI. V lost 4 bases and J 2 bases, leaving 11 bases between the germline ends. In nucleotides, the CDR3 is TGTGCCAGCAGTGTGGGGCGGGAAAACACTGAAGCTTTCTTT. This translates into CASSVGRENTEAFF.

This clonotype appeared once. The DNA for the CDR3 is TGTGCCAGCAATTCCCGTTTGGGGAACACTGAAGCTTTCTTT. Its translation is CASNSRLGNTEAFF. This chain joins TRBV6-6 and TRBJ1-1; D not resolved. V was clipped by 7 bases and J by 1 base, with 13 bases between them. Germline lookup yields CDR1 MNHNY and CDR2 SVGAGI (reference sequence). The CDR3 spans 14 residues.

This sequence joins TRBV19 and TRBJ1-5, with 7 bases identical to TRBD1. Germline CDR1 LNHDA, CDR2 SQIVND (reference sequence). V trimming: 8 bases; J trimming: 1 base; junction bases outside the gene matches: 2. CDR3 length: 13 residues. CDR3 DNA sequence: TGTGCCAGTGGGGACAGCAGCAATCAGCCCCAGCATTTT. This encodes CASGDSSNQPQHF.

V gene TRBV2 combines with J gene TRBJ1-5, with 8 bases aligning to TRBD1. V was clipped by 2 bases and J by 2 bases; unmatched bases: 8. Germline V gene data show CDR1 as SNHLY and CDR2 as FYNNEI. This CDR3 is 17 amino acids long. The CDR3 DNA reads as TGTGCCAGCAGTGAACACCCACAGGGGGTCGGCAATCAGCCCCAGCATTTT. This codes for CASSEHPQGVGNQPQHF. Full variable domain (remainder filled in from reference TRBV2 and TRBJ1-5): EPEVTQTPSHQVTQMGQEVILRCVPISNHLYFYWYRQILGQKVEFLVSFYNNEISEKSEIFDDQFSVERPDGSNFTLKIRSTKLEDSAMYFCASSEHPQGVGNQPQHFGDGTRLSIL.

This chain links TRBV27 with TRBJ1-1; D is unclear. Trimming took off 5 bases at V and 9 bases at J, with 16 bases between the two ends. The CDR3 spans 13 residues. The V gene's germline CDR1 is MNHEY and CDR2 SMNVEV (reference sequence). The CDR3 reads CASSVLSQEQAFF. The DNA of the CDR3 is TGTGCCAGCAGTGTATTAAGCCAAGAGCAAGCTTTCTTT.

This chain connects TRBV20-1 to TRBJ2-7; D is tentatively TRBD1 or TRBD2 (5 bases each). The germline gives CDR1 DFQATT, CDR2 SNEGSKA (reference sequence). The germline V and J ends were trimmed by 6 bases and 2 bases, with 17 bases remaining between them. There are 14 residues in the CDR3. This chain's CDR3 is CSARLGVRPYEQYF. The CDR3 DNA is TGCAGTGCGCGGCTGGGGGTCCGCCCCTACGAGCAGTACTTC.

This clonotype appeared a single time. The rearrangement joins TRBV4-1 to TRBJ2-7; D not resolved. The V end lost 1 base, the J end lost 4 bases, and 8 bases lay between the germline ends. The CDR3 sequence is 13 residues long. Germline V gives CDR1 MGHRA, CDR2 YSYEKL. CDR3 in amino acids: CASSQVPVYEQYF. CDR3 bases: TGCGCCAGCAGCCAAGTTCCGGTATACGAGCAGTACTTC.

The chain links TRBV20-1 to TRBJ2-5; tentative D call: TRBD1 (6 bases). Germline CDR1 DFQATT, CDR2 SNEGSKA (reference sequence). Trimming cost V 0 bases and J 1 base, with 12 bases left between them. The CDR3 consists of 15 residues. The CDR3 nucleotides read TGCAGTGCTAGAGAGAACAGGGAGTTCCAAGAGACCCAGTACTTC. This encodes CSARENREFQETQYF.

In its sample, this clonotype was seen a few times. This chain connects TRBV29-1 to TRBJ2-7; TRBD1 is a possible D gene (6 bases). There are 14 residues in the CDR3. Per the germline V gene, CDR1 is SQVTM and CDR2 is ANQGSEA. The V and J ends lost 3 bases and 8 bases respectively, with 20 bases between them. This CDR3 reads CSVETQGTTTQQYF. The CDR3 DNA follows: TGCAGCGTTGAGACCCAGGGGACCACTACGCAGCAGTACTTC.

J is TRBJ1-6 and V is TRBV28, with D unclear. Per the germline V gene, CDR1 is MDHEN and CDR2 is SYDVKM. The CDR3 sequence is 14 residues long. Trimming took 5 bases from V and 7 from J, leaving 12 bases between them. The CDR3 loop is CASSIPSTNSPLHF. The CDR3 region has the DNA TGTGCCAGCAGTATCCCGTCCACAAATTCACCCCTCCACTTT.

This clonotype was counted between two and nine times. The rearrangement uses TRBV20-1 and TRBJ2-7; D is perhaps TRBD1 or TRBD2 (7 bases each). CDR1 DFQATT and CDR2 SNEGSKA come from the germline V gene (reference sequence). Deletions cut 6 bases from V and 0 bases from J, with 18 bases between. The CDR3 is 15 residues long. The CDR3 spells CSAQGGGRNSYEQYF. For the CDR3, the DNA is TGCAGTGCGCAGGGGGGAGGGCGAAACTCCTACGAGCAGTACTTC.

The gene calls are TRBV20-1 and TRBJ2-7, with TRBD1 matching 7 bases. Trimming took 2 bases from V and 2 from J; bases not matched to a gene: 6. This CDR3 comprises 14 residues. Germline V gene lookup returns CDR1 DFQATT and CDR2 SNEGSKA (reference sequence). Here the CDR3 DNA reads TGCAGTGCTAGATGGACAGGCCTTCCCTACGAGCAGTACTTC. It yields the protein CSARWTGLPYEQYF.

The J gene is TRBJ2-5, the V gene TRBV7-3; perhaps TRBD2 as D (6 bases). The germline CDR1 and CDR2 sequences are SGHTA and FQGTGA. The CDR3 spans 16 residues. Trimming cost V 6 bases and J 11 bases, with 28 bases left between them. The CDR3 reads CASSQAAGPYRNEQYF. The CDR3 nucleotides read TGTGCCAGCAGTCAGGCGGCGGGGCCGTACCGAAATGAGCAGTACTTC.

The chain carries TRBV12-3 or TRBV12-4 and TRBJ1-2, with D tentatively TRBD1 (5 bases). This CDR3 region has 15 residues. The ends were cut back, 4 bases at V and 4 bases at J, with 16 bases in the middle. CDR3 coding DNA: TGTGCCAGCAGTTGGGGCCGCGGGGTTTCCTATGGCTACACCTTC. This gives the protein CASSWGRGVSYGYTF.

A remark on this clonotype: One junction end does not reproduce the germline sequence, and a read error may be involved. This rearrangement joins TRBV28 to TRBJ1-2; D may be TRBD1 (5 bases). The V gene's germline CDR1 is MDHEN and CDR2 SYDVKM. This CDR3 region has 15 residues. In nucleotides, the CDR3 is TGTACCAGCAGCCCCTCAGGGATTCAAAACTATGGCTACACCTTC. Translating gives CTSSPSGIQNYGYTF.

The V call is TRBV7-9, the J call TRBJ1-5, with TRBD1 identical over 9 bases. The V gene's germline CDR1 is SEHNR and CDR2 FQNEAQ (reference sequence). The CDR3 covers 15 residues. Unmatched junction bases numbered 5, after V lost 2 bases and J lost 6 bases. The CDR3 DNA reads as TGTGCCAGCAGCTTACGGGACAGGGCATCTCAGCCCCAGCATTTT. It is translated as CASSLRDRASQPQHF.

The V and J genes are TRBV10-3 and TRBJ2-7; TRBD2 is a possible D gene (5 bases). CDR1 and CDR2 from the germline V gene are ENHRY and SYGVKD. V was pared by 6 bases and J by 0 bases, with 9 bases between. This CDR3 has 13 amino acids. The CDR3 region is CAIRDGISYEQYF. The CDR3 DNA is TGTGCCATCAGGGACGGGATCTCCTACGAGCAGTACTTC.

This clonotype was observed a few times. CDR3 coding DNA: TGCGCCAGCAGCTTGTTAAGGGGGCAGGGTAAGGAAAGCAATCAGCCCCAGCATTTT. It specifies CASSLLRGQGKESNQPQHF. The rearrangement uses TRBV5-1 and TRBJ1-5; 7 nucleotides line up with TRBD1. This CDR3 has 19 residues. With V trimmed by 1 base and J by 1 base, 14 bases remained unmatched. The germline CDR1 and CDR2 sequences are SGHRS and YFSETQ.

This clonotype was counted a few times. The chain employs TRBV7-2 and TRBJ2-3, with D possibly matching TRBD1 (6 bases). Between the trimmed V and J ends, which lost 11 bases and 4 bases, there was a span of 10 bases. There are 11 residues in the CDR3. CDR1 SGHTA and CDR2 FQGNSA come from the germline V gene. For the CDR3, the DNA is TGTGCCTCAGGGGTGGCAGATACGCAGTATTTT. Its translation is CASGVADTQYF. Looking up the rest from reference TRBV7-2 and TRBJ2-3 gives the full variable domain: GAGVSQSPSNKVTEKGKDVELRCDPISGHTALYWYRQSLGQGLEFLIYFQGNSAPDKSGLPSDRFSAERTGGSVSTLTIQRTQQEDSAVYLCASGVADTQYFGPGTRLTVL.

This clonotype occurred a few times. The chain uses TRBV24-1 and TRBJ2-3; weak D call: TRBD1 (6 bases). The CDR3 is 17 amino acids. V dropped 7 bases and J dropped 1 base, with 20 bases sitting between them. The V gene's germline CDR1 is KGHDR and CDR2 SFDVKD. CDR3 in DNA: TGTGCCACCAGCACCGCTTTTGACAGGTCGGGCACAGATACGCAGTATTTT. Translating gives CATSTAFDRSGTDTQYF.

This chain joins TRBV24-1 and TRBJ2-7; D is uncertain. Per germline, CDR1 KGHDR and CDR2 SFDVKD. V was clipped by 3 bases and J by 5 bases, with 10 bases between them. The CDR3 consists of 13 residues. Here the CDR3 DNA reads TGTGCCACCAGTGATCACGGATTCGACGAGCAGTACTTC. It encodes CATSDHGFDEQYF.